These T cell receptor beta chains were read from a single sample in a study of response to subunit inactivated influenza vaccine. TCRdb reprocessed the RT-PCR reads via MiXCR and lists one record per CDR3 protein. The sample contains 500,000 to 600,000 distinct CDR3 sequences, less than 15% of which appear only once. The input for sequencing was PBMCs from blood, taken 11 to 12 days after vaccination. The receptors here all came from a man aged 45-60 years who received an inactivated influenza vaccine. Each CDR3 is given with its conserved first and last residue. D genes are given only for firm matches. Clone sizes are given selectively: once, few, many, or a class where the clone is expanded.

abundance,v_gene,j_gene,d_gene,CDR3aa,CDR3nt
NA,TRBV10-3,TRBJ2-4,NA,CAIGDLNIQYF,TGTGCCATTGGGGACCTAAACATTCAGTACTTC
many,TRBV20-1,TRBJ2-5,TRBD2,CSVKGQAGVGTQYF,TGCAGTGTCAAAGGCCAGGCGGGAGTCGGGACCCAGTACTTC
few,TRBV12-3/TRBV12-4,TRBJ1-1,NA,CASSRDSSGTEAFF,TGTGCCAGCAGTCGGGATTCCTCGGGTACTGAAGCTTTCTTT
few,TRBV18,TRBJ2-4,TRBD1,CASSPSTGKNIQYF,TGTGCCAGCTCACCTTCGACAGGGAAAAACATTCAGTACTTC
many,TRBV6-2/TRBV6-3,TRBJ1-2,TRBD1,CASCAMGQTYGYTF,TGTGCCAGCTGTGCGATGGGACAGACCTATGGCTACACCTTC
few,TRBV7-9,TRBJ2-3,TRBD1,CASSLVPATGDRDTQYF,TGTGCCAGCAGCTTAGTTCCGGCGACAGGGGATCGAGATACGCAGTATTTT
many,TRBV9,TRBJ2-1,TRBD2,CASSGTGTSGHNEQFF,TGTGCCAGCAGCGGTACGGGGACTAGCGGCCACAATGAGCAGTTCTTC
NA,TRBV29-1,TRBJ1-2,NA,CSVRASYGYTF,TGCAGCGTCAGGGCAAGTTATGGCTACACCTTC
NA,TRBV12-3/TRBV12-4,TRBJ2-5,NA,CASSFRPQETQYF,TGTGCCAGCAGTTTTAGACCCCAAGAGACCCAGTACTTC
few,TRBV5-1,TRBJ2-1,TRBD1,CASSLDRGSSSGQFF,TGCGCCAGCAGCTTGGACAGGGGCTCCAGCTCCGGGCAGTTCTTC
NA,TRBV10-3,TRBJ1-1,NA,CAIRIGVLTEAFF,TGTGCCATCAGGATTGGGGTTTTGACTGAAGCTTTCTTT
NA,TRBV21-1,TRBJ2-5,NA,CASSNSKDLWGRPLQYQETQYF,TGTGCCAGCAGCAACTCCAAAGACTTGTGGGGACGACCCCTACAGTACCAAGAGACCCAGTACTTC
few,TRBV6-1,TRBJ2-3,TRBD2,CASAIAGLTDTQYF,TGTGCCAGCGCGATAGCGGGCCTCACAGATACGCAGTATTTT
NA,TRBV7-2,TRBJ2-3,NA,CASSLGEWGSADTQYF,TGTGCCAGCAGCTTAGGAGAATGGGGGTCGGCAGATACGCAGTATTTT
NA,TRBV3-1,TRBJ2-7,NA,CASSQIDRAGEQYF,TGTGCCAGCAGCCAAATCGATCGTGCAGGCGAGCAGTACTTC
few,TRBV4-2,TRBJ2-3,TRBD2,CASSQDSASGGGTDTQYF,TGTGCCAGCAGCCAAGATTCGGCTAGCGGGGGGGGGACAGATACGCAGTATTTT
NA,TRBV19,TRBJ1-5,NA,CASSSPSPGPPAQHF,TGTGCCAGTAGTTCGCCGAGTCCCGGGCCCCCAGCCCAGCATTTT
many,TRBV20-1,TRBJ2-5,TRBD2,CSGIEAGGETQYF,TGCAGTGGGATTGAGGCGGGGGGGGAGACCCAGTACTTC
few,TRBV16,TRBJ1-4,NA,CASSQSPGQSNEKLFF,TGTGCCAGCAGCCAATCGCCCGGACAGTCAAATGAAAAACTGTTTTTT
few,TRBV3-1,TRBJ1-3,TRBD1,CASSQAGGGNTIYF,TGTGCCAGCAGCCAAGCAGGGGGAGGAAACACCATATATTTT
few,TRBV6-5,TRBJ1-3,TRBD1,CASSYQGGNTIYF,TGTGCCAGCAGTTACCAGGGGGGGAACACCATATATTTT
few,TRBV24-1,TRBJ2-1,NA,CATSDPSSYNEQFF,TGTGCCACCAGTGACCCAAGCTCCTACAATGAGCAGTTCTTC
NA,TRBV4-3,TRBJ2-7,NA,CASSQDYGGVATYEQYF,TGCGCCAGCAGCCAAGATTACGGAGGTGTGGCGACCTACGAGCAGTACTTC
few,TRBV29-1,TRBJ1-1,NA,CSVKKGLGEAFF,TGCAGCGTTAAAAAGGGCTTGGGGGAGGCTTTCTTT
NA,TRBV6-2/TRBV6-3,TRBJ2-7,NA,CASRPRDASYEQYF,TGTGCCAGCAGACCCCGGGACGCCTCCTACGAGCAGTACTTC
NA,TRBV6-5,TRBJ2-3,TRBD1,CASSYSNTGATDTQYF,TGTGCCAGCAGTTACTCGAACACAGGGGCCACAGATACGCAGTATTTT
NA,TRBV30,TRBJ2-1,NA,CAWSVGRRATSYNEQFF,TGTGCCTGGAGTGTAGGTCGGCGGGCGACCTCCTACAATGAGCAGTTCTTC
few,TRBV20-1,TRBJ1-5,NA,CSAQGSRDQPQHF,TGCAGTGCTCAGGGATCGAGGGATCAGCCCCAGCATTTT
NA,TRBV7-9,TRBJ2-3,NA,CASSPRPRTDTQYF,TGTGCCAGCAGCCCTCGGCCCCGCACAGATACGCAGTATTTT
NA,TRBV2,TRBJ2-7,NA,CASSRDIGSYEQYF,TGTGCCAGCAGTCGGGACATCGGGTCCTACGAGCAGTACTTC
few,TRBV6-5,TRBJ2-3,TRBD2,CASSLTSGRASTDTQYF,TGTGCCAGCAGTTTGACTAGCGGGAGGGCTTCCACAGATACGCAGTATTTT
NA,TRBV4-2,TRBJ1-2,NA,CASSQEAVSDYGYTF,TGTGCCAGCAGCCAAGAGGCGGTTTCCGACTATGGCTACACCTTC
NA,TRBV2,TRBJ2-6,NA,CASIRGRRNSGANVLTF,TGTGCCAGCATTCGAGGGCGGAGGAATTCTGGGGCCAACGTCCTGACTTTC
few,TRBV20-1,TRBJ2-7,NA,CSARTDTSHLF,TGCAGTGCTAGAACGGACACTTCTCATCTCTTC
NA,TRBV18,TRBJ2-7,NA,CASSRATTFTEQYF,TGTGCCAGCTCAAGGGCGACAACTTTCACCGAGCAGTACTTC
few,TRBV20-1,TRBJ1-2,TRBD1,CSAIPLGTGGSNYGYTF,TGCAGTGCTATCCCCCTAGGGACAGGGGGTTCCAACTATGGCTACACCTTC
NA,TRBV18,TRBJ2-2,TRBD1,CASSLSRTGTGGTGELFF,TGTGCCAGCTCACTATCCCGGACCGGGACAGGGGGCACCGGGGAGCTGTTTTTT
once,TRBV29-1,TRBJ2-5,NA,CSVGFHGRAQETQYF,TGCAGCGTTGGATTCCACGGCAGGGCGCAAGAGACCCAGTACTTC
few,TRBV25-1,TRBJ2-1,TRBD1,CASSESPGQGRNNEQFF,TGTGCCAGCAGTGAATCGCCCGGACAGGGTCGAAACAATGAGCAGTTCTTC
NA,TRBV5-1,TRBJ1-6,NA,CASSLVGIASPLHF,TGCGCCAGCAGCTTGGTGGGGATTGCCTCACCCCTCCACTTT
few,TRBV7-2,TRBJ2-3,TRBD1,CASSSHGTDSTDTQYF,TGTGCCAGCAGCTCACATGGGACAGATAGCACAGATACGCAGTATTTT
NA,TRBV24-1,TRBJ2-1,TRBD1,CATSDPGQGNEQFF,TGTGCCACCAGTGATCCGGGACAGGGGAATGAGCAGTTCTTC
many,TRBV12-3/TRBV12-4,TRBJ1-2,NA,CASSTAYGYTF,TGTGCCAGCAGTACCGCCTATGGCTACACCTTC
NA,TRBV7-8,TRBJ1-1,NA,CASSLELVNTEAFF,TGTGCCAGCAGCTTAGAACTGGTGAACACTGAAGCTTTCTTT
NA,TRBV7-9,TRBJ1-1,NA,CASSFEGFTNTEAFF,TGTGCCAGCAGCTTTGAGGGGTTTACGAACACTGAAGCTTTCTTT